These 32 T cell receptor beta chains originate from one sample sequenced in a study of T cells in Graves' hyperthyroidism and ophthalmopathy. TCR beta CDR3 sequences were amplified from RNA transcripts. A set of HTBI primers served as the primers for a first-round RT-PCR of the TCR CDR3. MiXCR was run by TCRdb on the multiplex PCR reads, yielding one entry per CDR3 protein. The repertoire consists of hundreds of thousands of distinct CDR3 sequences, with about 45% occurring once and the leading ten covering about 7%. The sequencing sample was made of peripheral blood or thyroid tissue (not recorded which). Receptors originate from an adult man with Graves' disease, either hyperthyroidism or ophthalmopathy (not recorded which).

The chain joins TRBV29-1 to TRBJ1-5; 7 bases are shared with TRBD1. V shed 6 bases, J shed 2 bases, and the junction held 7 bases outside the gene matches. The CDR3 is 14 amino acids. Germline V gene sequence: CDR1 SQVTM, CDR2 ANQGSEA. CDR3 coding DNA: TGCAGCGTACGGACAGGCGAGGGCAATCAGCCCCAGCATTTT. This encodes CSVRTGEGNQPQHF. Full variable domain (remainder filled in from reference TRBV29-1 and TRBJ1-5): SAVISQKPSRDICQRGTSLTIQCQVDSQVTMMFWYRQQPGQSLTLIATANQGSEATYESGFVIDKFPISRPNLTFSTLTVSNMSPEDSSIYLCSVRTGEGNQPQHFGDGTRLSIL.

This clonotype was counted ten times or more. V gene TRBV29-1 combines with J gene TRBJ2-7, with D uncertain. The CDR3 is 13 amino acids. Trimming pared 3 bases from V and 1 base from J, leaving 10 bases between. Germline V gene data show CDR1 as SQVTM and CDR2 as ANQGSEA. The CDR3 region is CSVEVRGSYEQYF. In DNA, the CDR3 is TGCAGCGTTGAGGTCCGAGGTTCCTACGAGCAGTACTTC.

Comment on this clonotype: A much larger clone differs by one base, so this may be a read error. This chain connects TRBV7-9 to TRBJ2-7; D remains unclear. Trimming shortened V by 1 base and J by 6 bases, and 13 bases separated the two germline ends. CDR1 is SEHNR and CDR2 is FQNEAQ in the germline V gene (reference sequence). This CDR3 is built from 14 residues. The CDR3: CASSLGLLGGEQYF. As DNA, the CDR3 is TGTGCCAGCAGCTTAGGTCTACTTGGCGGCGAGCAGTACTTC.

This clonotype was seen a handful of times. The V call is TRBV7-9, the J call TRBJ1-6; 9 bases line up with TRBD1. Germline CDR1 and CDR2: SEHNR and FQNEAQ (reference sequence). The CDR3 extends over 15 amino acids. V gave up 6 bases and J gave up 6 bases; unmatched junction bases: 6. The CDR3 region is CASRVTGQGNSPLHF. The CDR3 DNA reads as TGTGCCAGCAGGGTCACGGGACAGGGTAATTCACCCCTCCACTTT.

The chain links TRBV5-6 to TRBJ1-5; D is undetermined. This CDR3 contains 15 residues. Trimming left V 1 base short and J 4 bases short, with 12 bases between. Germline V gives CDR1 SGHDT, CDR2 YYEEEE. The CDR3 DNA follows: TGTGCCAGCAGCTTGTCTGGGGTCCCAAATCAGCCCCAGCATTTT. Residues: CASSLSGVPNQPQHF.

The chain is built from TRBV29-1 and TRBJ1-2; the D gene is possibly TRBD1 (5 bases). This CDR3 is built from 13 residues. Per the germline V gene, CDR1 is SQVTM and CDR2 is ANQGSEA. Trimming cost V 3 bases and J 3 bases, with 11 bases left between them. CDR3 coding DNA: TGCAGCGTTGATGCCGACAGCTACTATGGCTACACCTTC. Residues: CSVDADSYYGYTF.

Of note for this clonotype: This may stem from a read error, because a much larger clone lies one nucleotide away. The CDR3 here is CASSQNRLGGYTF. In DNA, the CDR3 is TGTGCCAGCAGCCAAAATCGGCTGGGCGGCTACACCTTC. The genes are TRBV7-6 and TRBJ1-2, with D hard to call. V was cut by 5 bases and J by 8 bases, with 15 bases left in between. Per the germline V gene, CDR1 is SGHVS and CDR2 is FNYEAQ. This CDR3 is 13 amino acids long.

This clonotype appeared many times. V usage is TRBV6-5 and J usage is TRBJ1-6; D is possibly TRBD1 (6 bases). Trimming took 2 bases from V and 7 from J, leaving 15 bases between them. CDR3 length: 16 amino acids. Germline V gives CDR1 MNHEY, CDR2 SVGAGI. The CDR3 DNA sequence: TGTGCCAGCAGTTACCGAATCCAGGGGAGCAATTCACCCCTCCACTTT. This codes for CASSYRIQGSNSPLHF.

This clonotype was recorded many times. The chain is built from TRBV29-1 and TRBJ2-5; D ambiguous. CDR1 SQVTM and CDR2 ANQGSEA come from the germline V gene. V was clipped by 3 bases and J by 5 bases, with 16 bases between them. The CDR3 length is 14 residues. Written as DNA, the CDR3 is TGCAGCGTTGATCCCGCAGGTCTTAGGGAGACCCAGTACTTC. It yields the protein CSVDPAGLRETQYF. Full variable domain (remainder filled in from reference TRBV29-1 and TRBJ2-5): SAVISQKPSRDICQRGTSLTIQCQVDSQVTMMFWYRQQPGQSLTLIATANQGSEATYESGFVIDKFPISRPNLTFSTLTVSNMSPEDSSIYLCSVDPAGLRETQYFGPGTRLLVL.

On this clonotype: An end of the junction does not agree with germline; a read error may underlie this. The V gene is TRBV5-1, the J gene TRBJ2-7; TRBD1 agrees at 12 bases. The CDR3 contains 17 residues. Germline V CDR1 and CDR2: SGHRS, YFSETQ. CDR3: CASSSASWGTGGNEQYF. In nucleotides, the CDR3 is TGTGCCAGCAGCTCCGCTAGCTGGGGGACAGGGGGCAATGAGCAGTACTTC.

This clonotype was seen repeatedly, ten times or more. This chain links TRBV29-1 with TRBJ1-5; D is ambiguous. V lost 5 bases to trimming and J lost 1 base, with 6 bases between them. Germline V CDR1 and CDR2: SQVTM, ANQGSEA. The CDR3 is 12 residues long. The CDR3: CSVLDSNQPQHF. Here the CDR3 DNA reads TGCAGCGTTTTGGACAGCAATCAGCCCCAGCATTTT.

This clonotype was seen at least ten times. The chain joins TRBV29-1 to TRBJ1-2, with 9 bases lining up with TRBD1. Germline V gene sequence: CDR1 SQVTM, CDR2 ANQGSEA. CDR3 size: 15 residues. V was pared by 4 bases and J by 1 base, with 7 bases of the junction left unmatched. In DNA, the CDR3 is TGCAGCGTTGGCCGAGGGACAGGGCTTAACTATGGCTACACCTTC. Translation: CSVGRGTGLNYGYTF.

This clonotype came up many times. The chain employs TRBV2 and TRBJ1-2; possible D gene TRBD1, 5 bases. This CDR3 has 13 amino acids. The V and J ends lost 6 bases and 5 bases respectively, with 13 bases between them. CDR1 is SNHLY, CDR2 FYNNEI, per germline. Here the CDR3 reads CASRGRAGYGYTF. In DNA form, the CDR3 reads TGTGCCAGCAGGGGACGCGCTGGATATGGCTACACCTTC.

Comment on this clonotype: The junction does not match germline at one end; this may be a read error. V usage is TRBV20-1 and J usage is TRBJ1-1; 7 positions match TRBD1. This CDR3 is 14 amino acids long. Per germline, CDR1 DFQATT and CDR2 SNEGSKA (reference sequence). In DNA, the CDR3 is TGCAGTGCCCCGGACAGGAGGGTGAACGCTGAAGCTTTCTTT. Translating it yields CSAPDRRVNAEAFF.

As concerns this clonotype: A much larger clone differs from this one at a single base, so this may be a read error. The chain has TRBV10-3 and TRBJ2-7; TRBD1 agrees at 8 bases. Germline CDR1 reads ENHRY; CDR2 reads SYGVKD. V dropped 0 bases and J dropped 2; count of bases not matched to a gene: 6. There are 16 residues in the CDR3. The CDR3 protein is CAISESIGRGPYEQYF. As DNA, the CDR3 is TGTGCCATCAGTGAGTCGATAGGCAGGGGGCCCTACGAGCAGTACTTC.

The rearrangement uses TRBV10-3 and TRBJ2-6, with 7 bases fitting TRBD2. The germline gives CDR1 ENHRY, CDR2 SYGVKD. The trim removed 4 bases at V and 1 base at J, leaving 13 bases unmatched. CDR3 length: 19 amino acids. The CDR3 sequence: CAISGPPGAGQSGANVLTF. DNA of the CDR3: TGTGCCATCAGTGGACCCCCTGGAGCGGGGCAGTCTGGGGCCAACGTCCTGACTTTC.

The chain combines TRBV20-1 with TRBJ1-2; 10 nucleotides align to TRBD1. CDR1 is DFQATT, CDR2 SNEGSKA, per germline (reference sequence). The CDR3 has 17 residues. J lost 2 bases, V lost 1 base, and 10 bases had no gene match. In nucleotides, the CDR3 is TGCAGTGCTAGAGTAATTCCGGGACAGGGGTTAAACTATGGCTACACCTTC. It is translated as CSARVIPGQGLNYGYTF.

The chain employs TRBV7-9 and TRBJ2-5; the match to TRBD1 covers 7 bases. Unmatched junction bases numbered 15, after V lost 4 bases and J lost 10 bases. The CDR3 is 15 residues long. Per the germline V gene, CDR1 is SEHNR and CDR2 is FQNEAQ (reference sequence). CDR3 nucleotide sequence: TGTGCCAGCAGCTCACGGACAGGACCTTTACGGAACCAGTACTTC. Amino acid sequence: CASSSRTGPLRNQYF. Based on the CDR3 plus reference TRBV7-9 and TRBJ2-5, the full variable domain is DTGVSQNPRHKITKRGQNVTFRCDPISEHNRLYWYRQTLGQGPEFLTYFQNEAQLEKSRLLSDRFSAERPKGSFSTLEIQRTEQGDSAMYLCASSSRTGPLRNQYFGPGTRLLVL.

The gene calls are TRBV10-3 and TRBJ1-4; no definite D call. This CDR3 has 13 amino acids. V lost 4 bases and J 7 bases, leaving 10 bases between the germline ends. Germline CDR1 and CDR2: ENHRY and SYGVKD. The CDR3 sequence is CAISGGRTEKLFF. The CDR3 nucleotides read TGTGCCATCAGTGGAGGAAGGACTGAAAAACTGTTTTTT.

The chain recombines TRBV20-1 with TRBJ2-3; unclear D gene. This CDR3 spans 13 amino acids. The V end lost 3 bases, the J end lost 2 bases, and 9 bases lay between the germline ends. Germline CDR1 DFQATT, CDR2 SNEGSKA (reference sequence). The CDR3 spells CSASNTYTDTQYF. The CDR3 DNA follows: TGCAGTGCTAGCAATACCTACACAGATACGCAGTATTTT.

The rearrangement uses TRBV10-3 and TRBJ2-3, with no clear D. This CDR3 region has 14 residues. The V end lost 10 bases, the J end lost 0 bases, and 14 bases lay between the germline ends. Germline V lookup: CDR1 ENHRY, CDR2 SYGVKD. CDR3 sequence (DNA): TGTGCCACGGCCATGGAGACTAGCACAGATACGCAGTATTTT. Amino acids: CATAMETSTDTQYF.

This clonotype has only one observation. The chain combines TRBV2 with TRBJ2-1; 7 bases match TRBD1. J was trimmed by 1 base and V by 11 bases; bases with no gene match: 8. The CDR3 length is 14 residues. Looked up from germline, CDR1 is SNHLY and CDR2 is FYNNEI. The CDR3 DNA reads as TGTGCCGCTCGCCGGGACAGTTCCTACAATGAGCAGTTCTTC. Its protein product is CAARRDSSYNEQFF.

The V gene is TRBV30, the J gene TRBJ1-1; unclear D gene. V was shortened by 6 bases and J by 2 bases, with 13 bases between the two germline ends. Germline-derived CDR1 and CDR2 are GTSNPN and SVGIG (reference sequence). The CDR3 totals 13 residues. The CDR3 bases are TGTGCCTGTCGGTGGGCAGCAAACACTGAAGCTTTCTTT. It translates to CACRWAANTEAFF.

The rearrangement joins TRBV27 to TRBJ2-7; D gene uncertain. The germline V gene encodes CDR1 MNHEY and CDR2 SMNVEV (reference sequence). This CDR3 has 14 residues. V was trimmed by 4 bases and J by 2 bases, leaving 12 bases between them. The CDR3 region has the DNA TGTGCCAGCAGTTCTACAGCGACGCCCTACGAGCAGTACTTC. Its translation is CASSSTATPYEQYF.

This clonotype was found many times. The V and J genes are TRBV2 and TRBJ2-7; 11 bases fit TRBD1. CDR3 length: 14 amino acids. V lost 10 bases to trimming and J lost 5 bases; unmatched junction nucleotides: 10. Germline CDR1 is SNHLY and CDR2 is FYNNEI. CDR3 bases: TGTGCCATGTCACCCGGGACAGGGGGTGACGAGCAGTACTTC. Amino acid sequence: CAMSPGTGGDEQYF. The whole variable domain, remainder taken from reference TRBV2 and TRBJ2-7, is EPEVTQTPSHQVTQMGQEVILRCVPISNHLYFYWYRQILGQKVEFLVSFYNNEISEKSEIFDDQFSVERPDGSNFTLKIRSTKLEDSAMYFCAMSPGTGGDEQYFGPGTRLTVT.

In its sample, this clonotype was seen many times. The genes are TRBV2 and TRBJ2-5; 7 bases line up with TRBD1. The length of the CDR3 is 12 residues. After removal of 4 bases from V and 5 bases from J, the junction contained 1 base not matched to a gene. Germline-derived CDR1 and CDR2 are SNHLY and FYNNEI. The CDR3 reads CASSVRGETQYF. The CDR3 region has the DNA TGTGCCAGCAGTGTCAGGGGGGAGACCCAGTACTTC.

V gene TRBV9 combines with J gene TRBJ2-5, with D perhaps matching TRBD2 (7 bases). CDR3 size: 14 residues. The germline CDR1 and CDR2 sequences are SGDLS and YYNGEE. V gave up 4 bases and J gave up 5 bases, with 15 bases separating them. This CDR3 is CASSWGGQRETQYF. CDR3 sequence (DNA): TGTGCCAGCAGCTGGGGGGGCCAGCGGGAGACCCAGTACTTC.

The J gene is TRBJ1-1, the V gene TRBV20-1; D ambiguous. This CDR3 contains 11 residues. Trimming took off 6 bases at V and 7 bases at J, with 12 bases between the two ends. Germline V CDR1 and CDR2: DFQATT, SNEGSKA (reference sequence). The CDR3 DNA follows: TGCAGTGCCCCGCTGGTCAGTGAAGCTTTCTTT. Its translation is CSAPLVSEAFF.

CDR3 region: CAISSGGRPYEQYF. CDR3 sequence (DNA): TGTGCCATTTCCTCAGGGGGGCGACCCTACGAGCAGTACTTC. V is TRBV10-3 and J is TRBJ2-7; weak D call: TRBD1 (7 bases). The CDR3 runs to 14 residues. V gave up 9 bases and J gave up 2 bases, with 17 bases separating them. The germline gives CDR1 ENHRY, CDR2 SYGVKD.

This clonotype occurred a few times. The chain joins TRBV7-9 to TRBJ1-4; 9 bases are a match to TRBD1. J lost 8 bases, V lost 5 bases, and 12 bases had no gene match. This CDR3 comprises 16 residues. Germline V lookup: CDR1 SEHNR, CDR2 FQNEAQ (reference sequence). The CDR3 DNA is TGTGCCAGCAGCCCCGGACAGGGGCCCGCTTTAGAAAAACTGTTTTTT. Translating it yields CASSPGQGPALEKLFF. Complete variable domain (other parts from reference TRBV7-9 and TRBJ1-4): DTGVSQNPRHKITKRGQNVTFRCDPISEHNRLYWYRQTLGQGPEFLTYFQNEAQLEKSRLLSDRFSAERPKGSFSTLEIQRTEQGDSAMYLCASSPGQGPALEKLFFGSGTQLSVL.

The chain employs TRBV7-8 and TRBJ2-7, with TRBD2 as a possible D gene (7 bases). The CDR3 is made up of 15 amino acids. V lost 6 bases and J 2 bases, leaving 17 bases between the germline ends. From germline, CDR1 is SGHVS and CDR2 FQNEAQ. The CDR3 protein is CASSSLRGPPYEQYF. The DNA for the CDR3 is TGTGCCAGCAGTAGCTTGCGGGGGCCCCCCTACGAGCAGTACTTC.

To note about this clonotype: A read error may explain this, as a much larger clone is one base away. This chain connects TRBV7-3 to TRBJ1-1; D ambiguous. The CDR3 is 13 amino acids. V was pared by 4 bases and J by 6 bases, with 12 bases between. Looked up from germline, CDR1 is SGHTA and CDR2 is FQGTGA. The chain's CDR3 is CASSSTREAEAFF. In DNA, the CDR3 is TGTGCCAGCAGCTCAACCCGGGAAGCTGAAGCTTTCTTT.